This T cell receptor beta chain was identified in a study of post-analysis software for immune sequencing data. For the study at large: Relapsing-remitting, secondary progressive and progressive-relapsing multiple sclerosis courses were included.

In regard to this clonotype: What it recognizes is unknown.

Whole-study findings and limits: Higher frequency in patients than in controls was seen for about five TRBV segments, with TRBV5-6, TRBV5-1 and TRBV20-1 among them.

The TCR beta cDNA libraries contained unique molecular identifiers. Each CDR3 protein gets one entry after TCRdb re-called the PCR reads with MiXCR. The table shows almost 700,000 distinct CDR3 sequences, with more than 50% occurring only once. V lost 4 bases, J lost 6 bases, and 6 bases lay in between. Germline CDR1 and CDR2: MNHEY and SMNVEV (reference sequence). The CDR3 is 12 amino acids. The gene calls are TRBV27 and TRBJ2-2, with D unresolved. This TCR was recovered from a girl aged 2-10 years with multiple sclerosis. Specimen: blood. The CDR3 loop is CASSYRSGELFF. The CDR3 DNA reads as TGTGCCAGCAGTTATCGGTCCGGGGAGCTGTTTTTT.